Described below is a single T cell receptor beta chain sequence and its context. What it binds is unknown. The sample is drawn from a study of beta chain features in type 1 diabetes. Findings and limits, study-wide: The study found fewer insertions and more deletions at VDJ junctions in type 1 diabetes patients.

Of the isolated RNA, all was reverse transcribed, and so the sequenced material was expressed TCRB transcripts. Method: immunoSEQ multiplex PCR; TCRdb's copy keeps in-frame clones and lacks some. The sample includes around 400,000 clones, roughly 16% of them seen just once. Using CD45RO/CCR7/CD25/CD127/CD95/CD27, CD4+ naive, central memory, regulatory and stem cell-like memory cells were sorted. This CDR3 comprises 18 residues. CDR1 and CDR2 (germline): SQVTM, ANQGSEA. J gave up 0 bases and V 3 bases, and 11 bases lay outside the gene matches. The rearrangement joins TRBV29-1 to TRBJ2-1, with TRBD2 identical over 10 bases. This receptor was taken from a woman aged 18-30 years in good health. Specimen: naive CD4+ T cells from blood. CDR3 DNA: TGCAGCGTTGACGGGGTACTAGCGGGGCTTGACTCCTACAATGAGCAGTTCTTC. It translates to CSVDGVLAGLDSYNEQFF.